This passage covers 2 T cell receptor beta chains from one sample sequenced in a study of OX40 agonist ivuxolimab in advanced cancers. Assay: immunoSEQ multiplex PCR; the TCRdb copy retains only in-frame clones and omits some. The data contain almost 85,000 clones, about 82% of them seen just once; the ten biggest clones take up over 5%. This material consisted of CD4+ or CD8+ T cells sorted from blood, taken in a trial of the OX40 agonist ivuxolimab. All receptors derive from an adult with an advanced solid tumor such as melanoma, head and neck, liver or kidney cancer.

This chain joins TRBV28 and TRBJ1-3, with D perhaps matching TRBD1 (6 bases). Trimming removed 6 bases from V and 3 bases from J, with 15 bases in between. There are 15 residues in the CDR3. Germline CDR1 reads MDHEN; CDR2 reads SYDVKM. CDR3 region: CASRGTGRGGNTIYF. CDR3 in DNA: TGTGCCAGCAGGGGAACAGGGCGCGGTGGAAACACCATATATTTT.

The chain employs TRBV4-1 and TRBJ1-1; tentatively, D is TRBD1 (6 bases). The germline CDR1 and CDR2 sequences are MGHRA and YSYEKL. V lost 0 bases and J lost 11, with 13 bases in between. CDR3 size: 13 residues. The CDR3 region is CASSQETGRGAFF. DNA for the CDR3: TGCGCCAGCAGCCAAGAGACAGGCAGAGGGGCTTTCTTT.